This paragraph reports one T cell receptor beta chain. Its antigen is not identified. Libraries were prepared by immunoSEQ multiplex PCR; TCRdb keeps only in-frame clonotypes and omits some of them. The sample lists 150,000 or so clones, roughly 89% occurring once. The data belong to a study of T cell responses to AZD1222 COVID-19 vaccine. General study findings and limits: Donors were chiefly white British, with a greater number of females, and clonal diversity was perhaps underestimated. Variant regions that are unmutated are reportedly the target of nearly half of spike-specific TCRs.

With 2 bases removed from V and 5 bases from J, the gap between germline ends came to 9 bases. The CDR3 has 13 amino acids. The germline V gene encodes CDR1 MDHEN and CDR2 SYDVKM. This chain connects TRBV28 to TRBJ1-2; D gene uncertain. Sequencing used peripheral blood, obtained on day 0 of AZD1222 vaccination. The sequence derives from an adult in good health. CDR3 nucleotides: TGTGCCAGCAGTTTAGGACTGTCATATGGCTACACCTTC. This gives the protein CASSLGLSYGYTF.